This TCR beta chain was observed in a study of T cells in Graves' hyperthyroidism and ophthalmopathy. At the level of the study: Peripheral blood samples were taken at initial diagnosis, prior to any treatment.

The study's findings and limits: Most thyroid clonotypes expanded above 0.001 were also detected in blood. By a 13 V-J model, ophthalmopathy was set apart from stable hyperthyroidism.

Hyperthyroidism was newly diagnosed in patients aged 18 to 65 (duration under 2 months). Per germline, CDR1 SQVTM and CDR2 ANQGSEA. Trimming at V came to 7 bases and at J to 5 bases, leaving 6 bases not matched to a gene. This CDR3 comprises 13 residues. The table lists this clonotype with many counts. What it binds is unknown. Researchers took RNA transcripts and amplified the TCR beta CDR3 regions from them. The primer set for the first-round RT-PCR of the TCR CDR3 was HTBI. TCRdb reprocessed the multiplex PCR reads with MiXCR, giving one entry per CDR3 protein. The sample shows 690,000 or so distinct CDR3 sequences, around 20% of them seen only once.

The chain has TRBV29-1 and TRBJ1-1; 11 bases match TRBD1. Sequencing was carried out using blood. This clonotype was obtained from a woman aged 45 to 65 with Graves' hyperthyroidism that later progressed to Graves' ophthalmopathy. This CDR3 is CSGTGTGGTEAFF. CDR3 in DNA: TGCAGCGGGACCGGGACAGGGGGGACTGAAGCTTTCTTT.